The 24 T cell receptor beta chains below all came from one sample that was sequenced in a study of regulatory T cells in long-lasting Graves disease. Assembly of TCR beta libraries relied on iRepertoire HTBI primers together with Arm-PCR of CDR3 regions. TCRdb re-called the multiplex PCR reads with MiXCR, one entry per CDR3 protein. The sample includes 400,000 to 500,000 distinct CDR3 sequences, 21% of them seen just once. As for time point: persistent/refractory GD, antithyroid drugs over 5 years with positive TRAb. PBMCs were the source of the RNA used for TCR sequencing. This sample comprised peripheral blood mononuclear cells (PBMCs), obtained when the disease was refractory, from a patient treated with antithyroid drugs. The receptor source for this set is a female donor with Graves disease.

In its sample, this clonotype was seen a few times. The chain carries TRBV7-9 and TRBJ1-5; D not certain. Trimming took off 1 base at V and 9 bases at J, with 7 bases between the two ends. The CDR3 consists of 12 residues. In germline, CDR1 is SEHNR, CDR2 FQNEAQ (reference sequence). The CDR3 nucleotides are TGTGCCAGCAGCTTAGGGGAGGGGCCCCAGCATTTT. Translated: CASSLGEGPQHF.

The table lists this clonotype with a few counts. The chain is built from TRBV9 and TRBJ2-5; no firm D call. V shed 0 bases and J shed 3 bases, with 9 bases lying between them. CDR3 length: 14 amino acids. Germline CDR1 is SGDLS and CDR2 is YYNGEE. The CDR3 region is CASSVDVGKETQYF. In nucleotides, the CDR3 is TGTGCCAGCAGCGTAGATGTGGGAAAAGAGACCCAGTACTTC. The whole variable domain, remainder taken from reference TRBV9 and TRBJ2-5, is DSGVTQTPKHLITATGQRVTLRCSPRSGDLSVYWYQQSLDQGLQFLIQYYNGEERAKGNILERFSAQQFPDLHSELNLSSLELGDSALYFCASSVDVGKETQYFGPGTRLLVL.

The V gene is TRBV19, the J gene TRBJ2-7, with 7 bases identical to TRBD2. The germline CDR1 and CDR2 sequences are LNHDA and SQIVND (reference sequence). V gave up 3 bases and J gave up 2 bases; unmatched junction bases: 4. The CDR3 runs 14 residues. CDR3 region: CASSIASGPYEQYF. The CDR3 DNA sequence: TGTGCCAGTAGTATCGCTAGCGGACCCTACGAGCAGTACTTC.

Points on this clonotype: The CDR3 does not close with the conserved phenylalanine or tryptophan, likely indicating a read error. The CDR3 sequence: CATTRDSGELFL. The CDR3 coding sequence is TGTGCCACCACTAGAGATTCCGGGGAGCTGTTTCTT. The rearrangement joins TRBV15 to TRBJ2-2; D ambiguous. The V end was cut by 7 bases, the J end by 6 bases, with 9 bases between. The CDR3 contains 12 residues. CDR1 LNHNV and CDR2 YYDKDF come from the germline V gene (reference sequence).

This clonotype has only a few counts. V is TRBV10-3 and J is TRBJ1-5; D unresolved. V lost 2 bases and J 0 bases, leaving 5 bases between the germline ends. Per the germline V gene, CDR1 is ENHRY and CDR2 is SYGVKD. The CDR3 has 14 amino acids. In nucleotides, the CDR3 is TGTGCCATCAGTGAGATCTATAGCAATCAGCCCCAGCATTTT. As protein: CAISEIYSNQPQHF.

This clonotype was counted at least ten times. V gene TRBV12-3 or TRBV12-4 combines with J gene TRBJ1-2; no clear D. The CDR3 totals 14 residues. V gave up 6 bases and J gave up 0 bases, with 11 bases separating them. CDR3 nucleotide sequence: TGTGCCAGCAGCTCCGGCGGGGCTAACTATGGCTACACCTTC. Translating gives CASSSGGANYGYTF.

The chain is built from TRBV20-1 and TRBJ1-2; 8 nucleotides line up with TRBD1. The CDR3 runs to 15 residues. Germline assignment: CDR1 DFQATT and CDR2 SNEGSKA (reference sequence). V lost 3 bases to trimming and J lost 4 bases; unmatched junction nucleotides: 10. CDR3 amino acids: CSASPGGGVSYGYTF. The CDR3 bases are TGCAGTGCTAGTCCAGGGGGCGGGGTCTCCTATGGCTACACCTTC.

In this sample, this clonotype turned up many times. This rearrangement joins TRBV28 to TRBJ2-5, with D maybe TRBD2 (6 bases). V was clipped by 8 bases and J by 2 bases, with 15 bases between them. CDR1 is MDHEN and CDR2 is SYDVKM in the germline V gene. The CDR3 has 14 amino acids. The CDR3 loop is CASLAFWGQETQYF. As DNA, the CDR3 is TGTGCCAGCCTAGCGTTTTGGGGTCAAGAGACCCAGTACTTC.

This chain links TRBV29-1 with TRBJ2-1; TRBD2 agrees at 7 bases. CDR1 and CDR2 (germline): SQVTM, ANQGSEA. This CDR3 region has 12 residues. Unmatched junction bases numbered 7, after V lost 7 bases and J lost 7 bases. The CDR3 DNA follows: TGCAGCGCATGGACTAGTGGAAATGAGCAGTTCTTC. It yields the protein CSAWTSGNEQFF.

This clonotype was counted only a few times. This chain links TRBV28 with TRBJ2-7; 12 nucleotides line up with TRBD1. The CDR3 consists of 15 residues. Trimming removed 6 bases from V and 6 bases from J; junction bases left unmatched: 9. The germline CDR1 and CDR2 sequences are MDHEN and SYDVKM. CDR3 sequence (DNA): TGTGCCAGCAGGCCCCCAGGGACAGGGGGCGGCGAGCAGTACTTC. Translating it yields CASRPPGTGGGEQYF. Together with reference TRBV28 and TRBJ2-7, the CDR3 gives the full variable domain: DVKVTQSSRYLVKRTGEKVFLECVQDMDHENMFWYRQDPGLGLRLIYFSYDVKMKEKGDIPEGYSVSREKKERFSLILESASTNQTSMYLCASRPPGTGGGEQYFGPGTRLTVT.

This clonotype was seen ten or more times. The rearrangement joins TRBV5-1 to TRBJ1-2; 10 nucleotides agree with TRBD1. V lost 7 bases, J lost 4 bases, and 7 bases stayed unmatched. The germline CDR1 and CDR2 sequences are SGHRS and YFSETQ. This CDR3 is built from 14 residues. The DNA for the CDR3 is TGCGCCAGCGGGCCGGGACAGGGGAGCTATGGCTACACCTTC. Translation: CASGPGQGSYGYTF. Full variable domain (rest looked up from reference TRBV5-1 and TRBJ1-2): KAGVTQTPRYLIKTRGQQVTLSCSPISGHRSVSWYQQTPGQGLQFLFEYFSETQRNKGNFPGRFSGRQFSNSRSEMNVSTLELGDSALYLCASGPGQGSYGYTFGSGTRLTVV.

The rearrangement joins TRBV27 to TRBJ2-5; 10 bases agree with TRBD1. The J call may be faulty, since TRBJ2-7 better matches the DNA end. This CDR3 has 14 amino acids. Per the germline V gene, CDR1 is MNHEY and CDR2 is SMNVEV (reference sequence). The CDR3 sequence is CASSLRDRGHEQYF. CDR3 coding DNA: TGTGCCAGCAGTTTAAGGGACAGGGGACACGAGCAGTACTTC.

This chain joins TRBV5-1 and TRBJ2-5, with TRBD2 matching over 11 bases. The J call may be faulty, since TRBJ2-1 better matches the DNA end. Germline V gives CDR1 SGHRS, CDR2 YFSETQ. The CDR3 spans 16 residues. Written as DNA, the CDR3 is TGCGCCAGCAGCTTGGAGACTAGCGGGACCTACAATGAGCAGTTCTTC. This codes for CASSLETSGTYNEQFF.

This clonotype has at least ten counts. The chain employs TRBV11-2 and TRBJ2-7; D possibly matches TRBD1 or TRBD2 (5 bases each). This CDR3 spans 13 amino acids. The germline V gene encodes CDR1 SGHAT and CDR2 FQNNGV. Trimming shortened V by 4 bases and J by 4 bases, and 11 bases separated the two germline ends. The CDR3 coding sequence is TGTGCCAGCAGCTGGGACGGAGAGTACGAGCAGTACTTC. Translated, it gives CASSWDGEYEQYF.

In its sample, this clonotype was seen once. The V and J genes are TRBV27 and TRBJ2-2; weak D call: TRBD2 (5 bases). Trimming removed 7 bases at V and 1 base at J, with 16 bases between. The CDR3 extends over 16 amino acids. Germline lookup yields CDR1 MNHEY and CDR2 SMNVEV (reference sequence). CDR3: CASIIGLGLNTGELFF. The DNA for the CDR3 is TGTGCCAGCATTATCGGACTTGGACTGAACACCGGGGAGCTGTTTTTT.

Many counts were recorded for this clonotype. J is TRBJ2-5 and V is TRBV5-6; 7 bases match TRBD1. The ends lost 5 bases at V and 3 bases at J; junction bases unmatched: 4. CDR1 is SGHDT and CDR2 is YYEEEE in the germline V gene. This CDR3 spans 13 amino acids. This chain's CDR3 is CASRIQGKETQYF. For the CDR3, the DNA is TGTGCCAGCAGAATACAGGGGAAAGAGACCCAGTACTTC. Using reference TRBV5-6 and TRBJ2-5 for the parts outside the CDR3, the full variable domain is DAGVTQSPTHLIKTRGQQVTLRCSPKSGHDTVSWYQQALGQGPQFIFQYYEEEERQRGNFPDRFSGHQFPNYSSELNVNALLLGDSALYLCASRIQGKETQYFGPGTRLLVL.

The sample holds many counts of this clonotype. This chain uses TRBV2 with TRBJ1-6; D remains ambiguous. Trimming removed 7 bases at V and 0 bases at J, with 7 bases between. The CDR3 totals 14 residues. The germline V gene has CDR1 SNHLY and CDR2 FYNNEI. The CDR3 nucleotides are TGTGCCAGCACCAGAAGCTCCTATAATTCACCCCTCCACTTT. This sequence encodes CASTRSSYNSPLHF.

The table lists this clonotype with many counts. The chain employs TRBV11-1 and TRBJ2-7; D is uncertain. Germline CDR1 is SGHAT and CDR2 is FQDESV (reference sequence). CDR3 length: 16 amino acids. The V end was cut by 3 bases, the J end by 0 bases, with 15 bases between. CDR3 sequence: CASSFGPDVYSYEQYF. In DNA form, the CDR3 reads TGTGCCAGCAGCTTCGGACCGGACGTCTACTCCTACGAGCAGTACTTC.

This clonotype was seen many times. The CDR3 here is CASSITLNTEAFF. The DNA of the CDR3 is TGTGCCAGTAGTATCACGTTGAACACTGAAGCTTTCTTT. The chain carries TRBV19 and TRBJ1-1, with D unresolved. V was pared by 3 bases and J by 0 bases, with 5 bases between. Looked up from germline, CDR1 is LNHDA and CDR2 is SQIVND (reference sequence). This CDR3 has 13 residues. Full variable domain (outside the CDR3, taken from reference TRBV19 and TRBJ1-1): DGGITQSPKYLFRKEGQNVTLSCEQNLNHDAMYWYRQDPGQGLRLIYYSQIVNDFQKGDIAEGYSVSREKKESFPLTVTSAQKNPTAFYLCASSITLNTEAFFGQGTRLTVV.

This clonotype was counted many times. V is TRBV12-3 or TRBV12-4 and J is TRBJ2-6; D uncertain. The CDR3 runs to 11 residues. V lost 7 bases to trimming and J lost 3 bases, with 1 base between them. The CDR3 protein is CASIGANVLTF. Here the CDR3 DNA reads TGTGCCAGCATTGGGGCCAACGTCCTGACTTTC.

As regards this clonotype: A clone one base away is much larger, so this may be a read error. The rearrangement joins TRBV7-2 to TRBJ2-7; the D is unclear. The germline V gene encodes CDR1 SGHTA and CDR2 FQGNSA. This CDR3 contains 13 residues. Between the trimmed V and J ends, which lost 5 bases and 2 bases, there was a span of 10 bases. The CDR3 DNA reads TGTGCCAGCAGCGCCGCCGGTACCTACGAGCAGTACTTC. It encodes CASSAAGTYEQYF. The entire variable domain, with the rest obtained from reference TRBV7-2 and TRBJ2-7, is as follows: GAGVSQSPSNKVTEKGKDVELRCDPISGHTALYWYRQSLGQGLEFLIYFQGNSAPDKSGLPSDRFSAERTGGSVSTLTIQRTQQEDSAVYLCASSAAGTYEQYFGPGTRLTVT.

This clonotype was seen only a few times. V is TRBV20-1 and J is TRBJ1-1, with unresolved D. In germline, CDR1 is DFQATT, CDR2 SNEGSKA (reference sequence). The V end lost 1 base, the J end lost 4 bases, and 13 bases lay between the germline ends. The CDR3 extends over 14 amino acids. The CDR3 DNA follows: TGCAGTGCTAGAGTTGAGGGCCGGGCCACTGAAGCTTTCTTT. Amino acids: CSARVEGRATEAFF.

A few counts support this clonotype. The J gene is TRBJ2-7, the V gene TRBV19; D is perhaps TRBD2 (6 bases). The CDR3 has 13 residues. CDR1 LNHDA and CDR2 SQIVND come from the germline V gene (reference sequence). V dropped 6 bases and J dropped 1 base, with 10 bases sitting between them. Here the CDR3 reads CASRASESYEQYF. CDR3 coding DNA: TGTGCCAGTAGAGCTAGCGAGTCCTACGAGCAGTACTTC.

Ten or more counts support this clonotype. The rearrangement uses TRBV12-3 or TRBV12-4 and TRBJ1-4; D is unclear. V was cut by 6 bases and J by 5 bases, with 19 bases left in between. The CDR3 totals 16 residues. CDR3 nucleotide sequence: TGTGCCAGCAGCCATCGGGCCTTAGGAGAAAATGAAAAACTGTTTTTT. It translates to CASSHRALGENEKLFF.